This TCR beta chain appears in the sequencing data of a study of blood T cells in healthy people across ages. CDR3 size: 13 residues. Germline V gene sequence: CDR1 DFQATT, CDR2 SNEGSKA (reference sequence). The V gene lost 0 bases and the J gene lost 7 bases, with 12 bases spanning the gap. Worth noting for this clonotype: Antigen unknown.

A second roughly 6 to 12 cycle PCR used barcoded and J-beta primers. The template-switch adaptor was a 5' adaptor with 12 random nucleotides. It tagged each cDNA molecule. TCRdb re-called the 5' RACE reads with MiXCR, one entry per CDR3 protein. There are some 900,000 distinct CDR3 sequences in the sample; about 28% occur only once, and 17% lies in the top ten. General study results and limits: Estimates drawn from one million T cells were deemed to understate diversity.

Specimen: blood. This chain joins TRBV20-1 and TRBJ1-2; D not resolved. The sequence was collected from a woman of 80 years or more in good health. CDR3 in DNA: TGCAGTGCTAGAGATGGCGTCTCGGCTGGCTACACCTTC. This encodes CSARDGVSAGYTF.